These T cell receptor beta chains were read from a single sample in a study of blood T cell repertoires in COVID-19. This table comes from immunoSEQ multiplex PCR, and its TCRdb copy is limited to in-frame clones, with some not included. Of 130,000 to 150,000 clones listed, roughly four fifths are singletons. Sample: peripheral blood. These TCRs come from a human donor in a cohort sampled during active COVID-19. Both conserved end residues are part of each CDR3. Fields, in order: V gene, D gene, J gene, clone size, CDR3 protein, CDR3 DNA. The D gene is left open where the match is weak. Only part of the rows carry a size: once, few, many, or a class if the clone is expanded.

>TRBV7-2|TRBD1|TRBJ1-1|NA
CASSFDRGRNTEAFF
TGTGCCAGCAGCTTTGACAGGGGGCGGAACACTGAAGCTTTCTTT
>TRBV7-2|NA|TRBJ2-7|few
CASSLGAQGRTGEQYF
TGTGCCAGCAGCCTGGGGGCGCAGGGGAGAACAGGAGAGCAGTACTTC
>TRBV10-3|TRBD1|TRBJ1-1|NA
CAISSLPGGETAAFF
TGTGCCATCAGTTCACTACCAGGGGGCGAGACGGCAGCTTTCTTT
>TRBV24-1|NA|TRBJ2-5|NA
CATSDLGSGATQETQYF
TGTGCCACCAGTGATTTGGGGTCAGGGGCGACCCAAGAGACCCAGTACTTC
>TRBV3-1/TRBV3-2|TRBD1|TRBJ2-6|NA
CASSQETGISGANVLTF
TGTGCCAGCAGCCAAGAGACAGGGATTTCTGGGGCCAACGTCCTGACTTTC
>TRBV7-7|NA|TRBJ2-3|once
CASSLGQGADTQYF
TGTGCTAGCAGCTTAGGTCAGGGCGCAGATACGCAGTATTTT
>TRBV7-8|TRBD1|TRBJ1-3|NA
CASSRRTGGEFGNTIYF
TGTGCCAGCAGCAGACGGACAGGGGGAGAATTTGGAAACACCATATATTTT
>TRBV24-1|NA|TRBJ2-7|NA
CATSAGGRGEQYF
TGTGCCACCAGTGCCGGGGGACGGGGCGAGCAGTACTTC
>TRBV10-2|TRBD1|TRBJ2-5|NA
CAIRSRDRGQETQYF
TGCGCCATCAGGAGTCGGGACAGGGGTCAAGAGACCCAGTACTTC
>TRBV7-9|TRBD1|TRBJ1-2|NA
CASSYLTGDNNYGYTF
TGTGCCAGCAGCTATTTAACAGGGGACAATAACTATGGCTACACCTTC
>TRBV19|NA|TRBJ2-1|once
CASSIVGPSGEQFF
TGTGCCAGTAGTATAGTGGGGCCAAGTGGAGAGCAGTTCTTC
>TRBV7-3|NA|TRBJ1-1|NA
CASSKQGNTEAFF
TGTGCCAGCAGTAAACAGGGGAACACTGAAGCTTTCTTT
>TRBV6-5|TRBD1|TRBJ2-7|NA
CASSYDRGEQYF
TGTGCCAGCAGTTACGACAGGGGCGAGCAGTACTTC
>TRBV5-4|NA|TRBJ1-3|NA
CASSRGFSGNTIYF
TGTGCCAGCAGTCGAGGTTTCTCTGGAAACACCATATATTTT
>TRBV2|TRBD2|TRBJ2-1|once
CASRASGGGNNEQFF
TGTGCCAGCAGGGCTAGCGGGGGGGGTAACAATGAGCAGTTCTTC
>TRBV29-1|TRBD1|TRBJ1-4|NA
CSVELFGQGLNEKLFF
TGCAGCGTTGAACTCTTTGGACAGGGACTTAATGAAAAACTGTTTTTT
>TRBV6-2/TRBV6-3|NA|TRBJ2-3|NA
CASSYRTDSDTDTQYF
TGTGCCAGCAGTTACCGGACAGATTCCGACACAGATACGCAGTATTTT
>TRBV6-5|NA|TRBJ1-5|NA
CASSLDRSNQPQHF
TGTGCCAGCAGCCTAGACAGGAGCAATCAGCCCCAGCATTTT
>TRBV18|TRBD1|TRBJ1-3|NA
CASSPPATGTSGNTIYF
TGTGCCAGCTCACCCCCGGCGACAGGGACCTCTGGAAACACCATATATTTT
>TRBV2|TRBD2|TRBJ2-1|NA
CASSGASGGEQFF
TGTGCCAGCAGTGGGGCTAGCGGGGGGGAACAGTTCTTC
>TRBV5-4|TRBD1|TRBJ1-3|NA
CASSPETGRHGNTIYF
TGTGCCAGCAGCCCGGAGACAGGGAGACATGGAAACACCATATATTTT
>TRBV9|NA|TRBJ2-3|NA
CASSVESAGNTQYF
TGTGCCAGCAGCGTAGAGTCGGCCGGGAATACGCAGTATTTT
>TRBV14|TRBD1|TRBJ1-4|NA
CASSQDLYRGDLEKLFF
TGTGCCAGCAGCCAAGATCTATACAGGGGCGACTTAGAAAAACTGTTTTTT
>TRBV5-6|NA|TRBJ2-5|NA
CASSLAGETQYF
TGTGCCAGCAGCTTGGCGGGAGAGACCCAGTACTTC
>TRBV5-1|NA|TRBJ1-1|NA
CASRFQGDTEAFF
TGCGCCAGCAGATTTCAGGGCGACACTGAAGCTTTCTTT
>TRBV5-4|TRBD1|TRBJ2-1|NA
CASSPGQRSYNEQFF
TGTGCCAGCAGCCCGGGACAGCGTTCCTACAATGAGCAGTTCTTC
>TRBV4-1|NA|TRBJ1-3|NA
CASSQEEGARNTIYF
TGCGCCAGCAGCCAAGAGGAGGGCGCTAGAAACACCATATATTTT
>TRBV7-2|NA|TRBJ2-5|NA
CASRLRGGGTQETQYF
TGTGCCAGCAGACTCAGAGGGGGGGGCACCCAAGAGACCCAGTACTTC
>TRBV6-5|NA|TRBJ1-1|NA
CASNYRRLNTEAFF
TGTGCCAGCAACTACAGGCGTTTGAACACTGAAGCTTTCTTT
>TRBV30|TRBD1|TRBJ1-2|NA
CAWSKGDSIPDYGYTF
TGTGCCTGGAGTAAAGGGGACAGTATTCCAGACTATGGCTACACCTTC
>TRBV7-2|NA|TRBJ2-1|NA
CASSLVSAVSFF
TGTGCCAGCAGCTTAGTATCGGCGGTTTCCTTCTTC
>TRBV7-3|TRBD2|TRBJ2-3|NA
CASSTAGGLTDTQYF
TGTGCCAGCAGCACCGCGGGGGGGCTAACAGATACGCAGTATTTT
>TRBV6-2/TRBV6-3|TRBD2|TRBJ2-1|NA
CASSYAALAGNEQFF
TGTGCCAGCAGTTACGCTGCGCTAGCGGGAAATGAGCAGTTCTTC
>TRBV15|TRBD2|TRBJ2-7|NA
CATSRGTSGGADYEQYF
TGTGCCACCAGCAGAGGGACTAGCGGGGGGGCGGACTACGAGCAGTACTTC
>TRBV7-8|NA|TRBJ2-1|few
CASSPDAGAPYNEQFF
TGTGCCAGCAGCCCCGACGCGGGGGCTCCCTACAATGAGCAGTTCTTC
>TRBV18|TRBD1|TRBJ1-4|NA
CASSPLNPGTGGSFNEKLFF
TGTGCCAGCTCACCACTAAATCCCGGGACAGGGGGAAGTTTTAATGAAAAACTGTTTTTT
>TRBV7-9|NA|TRBJ2-1|once
CASSQKRTGGNEQFF
TGTGCCAGCAGCCAAAAAAGGACAGGAGGGAATGAGCAGTTCTTC